A single sample gave rise to the 27 T cell receptor beta chains below, sequenced in a study of T cell changes during pregnancy in multiple sclerosis. Profiled with immunoSEQ multiplex PCR; TCRdb holds only in-frame clones, not every one. Of 50,000 to 60,000 clones listed, 85% to 90% are singletons. Specimen: CD4+ T cells from peripheral blood mononuclear cells, collected in the first trimester of pregnancy. These receptors came from a female donor with multiple sclerosis, enrolled in a pregnancy study.

J is TRBJ2-7 and V is TRBV5-1; D is perhaps TRBD1 (7 bases). This CDR3 has 14 amino acids. Germline CDR1 reads SGHRS; CDR2 reads YFSETQ. Between the trimmed V and J ends, which lost 4 bases and 0 bases, there was a span of 11 bases. CDR3 nucleotides: TGCGCCAGCAGCGGGAGGACAGGCTCCTACGAGCAGTACTTC. Its translation is CASSGRTGSYEQYF.

The CDR3 DNA reads TGTGCCAGCAGTTCGTCCCCGGACACGGACGTATATGGCTACACCTTC. It codes for CASSSSPDTDVYGYTF. V usage is TRBV28 and J usage is TRBJ1-2; tentative D call: TRBD1 (5 bases). Trimming cost V 4 bases and J 5 bases, with 20 bases left between them. The CDR3 has 16 amino acids. Per germline, CDR1 MDHEN and CDR2 SYDVKM.

V and J are TRBV28 and TRBJ1-4; 10 nucleotides line up with TRBD1. Germline V CDR1 and CDR2: MDHEN, SYDVKM. The CDR3 covers 16 residues. Losses at the gene ends were 6 bases for V and 2 bases for J; bases not matched to a gene: 6. CDR3 loop: CASREDRGRTNEKLFF. The CDR3 DNA reads TGTGCCAGCAGGGAAGACAGGGGGCGGACTAATGAAAAACTGTTTTTT.

The chain joins TRBV7-9 to TRBJ1-1; 11 positions agree with TRBD1. The CDR3 length is 15 residues. V lost 2 bases, J lost 6 bases, and 5 bases stayed unmatched. Germline CDR1 and CDR2: SEHNR and FQNEAQ (reference sequence). The CDR3: CASSLTGTGGPEAFF. The CDR3, as DNA: TGTGCCAGCAGCTTAACCGGGACAGGGGGTCCTGAAGCTTTCTTT. The variable domain in full, with the rest retrieved from reference TRBV7-9 and TRBJ1-1, is DTGVSQNPRHKITKRGQNVTFRCDPISEHNRLYWYRQTLGQGPEFLTYFQNEAQLEKSRLLSDRFSAERPKGSFSTLEIQRTEQGDSAMYLCASSLTGTGGPEAFFGQGTRLTVV.

The chain has TRBV2 and TRBJ2-1; 8 positions match TRBD2. V lost 7 bases, J lost 9 bases, and 8 bases stayed unmatched. The CDR3 length is 13 residues. In germline, CDR1 is SNHLY, CDR2 FYNNEI. CDR3: CASKGTRVVEQFF. CDR3 DNA: TGTGCCAGCAAGGGGACTAGAGTGGTTGAGCAGTTCTTC.

V and J are TRBV7-8 and TRBJ1-1, with D possibly TRBD1 on 6 matching bases. Trimming removed 2 bases from V and 1 base from J, with 20 bases in between. Per the germline V gene, CDR1 is SGHVS and CDR2 is FQNEAQ. The CDR3 covers 18 residues. The CDR3 DNA sequence: TGTGCCAGCAGCTTAACTTTGCGGGGGCCAATAACGAACACTGAAGCTTTCTTT. Protein product: CASSLTLRGPITNTEAFF. The complete variable domain, with remaining parts taken from reference TRBV7-8 and TRBJ1-1, reads GAGVSQSPRYKVAKRGQDVALRCDPISGHVSLFWYQQALGQGPEFLTYFQNEAQLDKSGLPSDRFFAERPEGSVSTLKIQRTQQEDSAVYLCASSLTLRGPITNTEAFFGQGTRLTVV.

The chain employs TRBV23-1 and TRBJ2-1; TRBD2 matches 7 bases. TRBV23-1 is an open reading frame whose function is uncertain. The CDR3 is made up of 13 amino acids. Trimming cost V 10 bases and J 12 bases; bases outside gene matches: 15. DNA for the CDR3: TGCGCCACCCGGGGGGACGCGCCCCAGGGGCAGTTCTTC. Amino acids: CATRGDAPQGQFF.

The V and J genes are TRBV28 and TRBJ2-5; no definite D call. The germline gives CDR1 MDHEN, CDR2 SYDVKM. Trimming removed 7 bases at V and 0 bases at J, with 9 bases between. The CDR3 contains 13 residues. In nucleotides, the CDR3 is TGTGCCAGCACCCCGGTCAACCAAGAGACCCAGTACTTC. As protein: CASTPVNQETQYF.

The genes are TRBV5-1 and TRBJ2-1; TRBD2 matches at 11 bases. Unmatched junction bases numbered 5, after V lost 0 bases and J lost 9 bases. The CDR3 extends over 15 amino acids. CDR1 and CDR2 (germline): SGHRS, YFSETQ. CDR3 region: CASSLELAGAVEQFF. The DNA of the CDR3 is TGCGCCAGCAGCTTGGAACTAGCGGGAGCCGTTGAGCAGTTCTTC. The variable domain in full, completed from reference TRBV5-1 and TRBJ2-1, reads KAGVTQTPRYLIKTRGQQVTLSCSPISGHRSVSWYQQTPGQGLQFLFEYFSETQRNKGNFPGRFSGRQFSNSRSEMNVSTLELGDSALYLCASSLELAGAVEQFFGPGTRLTVL.

This chain links TRBV7-9 with TRBJ1-3, with 7 positions matching TRBD1. J lost 4 bases, V lost 3 bases, and 6 bases had no gene match. Per the germline V gene, CDR1 is SEHNR and CDR2 is FQNEAQ (reference sequence). CDR3 length: 15 amino acids. CDR3 DNA: TGTGCCAGCAGCTTGGAGGGGGCCCAAGGAAACACCATATATTTT. It yields the protein CASSLEGAQGNTIYF.

The rearrangement uses TRBV6-4 and TRBJ2-1; D might be TRBD2 (5 bases). The CDR3 runs 14 residues. Germline V gives CDR1 MRHNA, CDR2 SNTAGT. V lost 6 bases to trimming and J lost 5 bases, with 14 bases between them. CDR3 nucleotides: TGTGCCAGCAGCCAATGGGGAGCCCACAATGAGCAGTTCTTC. It yields the protein CASSQWGAHNEQFF.

The J gene is TRBJ1-3, the V gene TRBV6-1; TRBD1 might be the D (5 bases). The V end was cut by 7 bases, the J end by 0 bases, with 13 bases between. Germline CDR1 is MNHNS and CDR2 is SASEGT. There are 15 residues in the CDR3. CDR3 coding DNA: TGTGCCAGCACCATGACAGAATACTCTGGAAACACCATATATTTT. The encoded protein is CASTMTEYSGNTIYF.

The chain couples TRBV5-5 to TRBJ2-7, with TRBD1 matching over 8 bases. Germline V gene lookup returns CDR1 SGHKS and CDR2 YYEKEE (reference sequence). The CDR3 runs to 16 residues. J lost 3 bases, V lost 1 base, and 9 bases had no gene match. The CDR3 nucleotides read TGTGCCAGCAGCTTGACCTGGGACAGGAAGGACTACGAGCAGTACTTC. The encoded protein is CASSLTWDRKDYEQYF.

This clone was counted ten times or more. The V and J genes are TRBV4-2 and TRBJ2-2, with 9 bases identical to TRBD2. Germline CDR1 is LGHNA and CDR2 is YNFKEQ. The CDR3 length is 17 residues. The trim removed 3 bases at V and 1 base at J, leaving 6 bases unmatched. CDR3 protein: CASSHGAGGLNTGELFF. Written as DNA, the CDR3 is TGTGCCAGCAGCCATGGAGCGGGAGGCCTGAACACCGGGGAGCTGTTTTTT.

The chain has TRBV18 and TRBJ2-1, with TRBD2 matching 8 bases. Trimming removed 4 bases from V and 4 bases from J; junction bases left unmatched: 9. The germline gives CDR1 KGHSH, CDR2 LQKENI. The CDR3 runs to 16 residues. CDR3 sequence (DNA): TGTGCCAGCTCACTCCTAACTAGCGGAGAGTACAATGAGCAGTTCTTC. Translated: CASSLLTSGEYNEQFF.

J is TRBJ2-7 and V is TRBV27; TRBD1 matches at 8 bases. The CDR3 is made up of 14 amino acids. V trimming: 2 bases; J trimming: 2 bases; junction bases outside the gene matches: 2. CDR1 and CDR2 from the germline V gene are MNHEY and SMNVEV (reference sequence). The CDR3 protein is CASSLQGQAYEQYF. DNA of the CDR3: TGTGCCAGCAGTTTACAGGGACAGGCCTACGAGCAGTACTTC.

The rearrangement uses TRBV29-1 and TRBJ2-7, with D possibly matching TRBD2 (5 bases). V shed 4 bases and J shed 5 bases, with 12 bases lying between them. The CDR3 is 12 residues long. Germline CDR1 reads SQVTM; CDR2 reads ANQGSEA. The DNA for the CDR3 is TGCAGCGTTGCGGGGAGTCGCAACGAGCAGTACTTC. Translating it yields CSVAGSRNEQYF.

This clone came up a few times. J is TRBJ1-5 and V is TRBV4-1, with unresolved D. V lost 4 bases, J lost 2 bases, and 9 bases lay in between. Germline V lookup: CDR1 MGHRA, CDR2 YSYEKL. The CDR3 loop spans 14 amino acids. The DNA of the CDR3 is TGCGCCAGCAGCCTAGTGAGGGGCAATCAGCCCCAGCATTTT. As protein: CASSLVRGNQPQHF.

The chain employs TRBV6-6 and TRBJ1-5; 10 bases align to TRBD1. J was trimmed by 5 bases and V by 2 bases; bases with no gene match: 6. Germline values: CDR1 MNHNY, CDR2 SVGAGI (reference sequence). This CDR3 is built from 16 residues. CDR3 coding DNA: TGTGCCAGCAGTTACCCGACAGGGGGCATGTATCAGCCCCAGCATTTT. It translates to CASSYPTGGMYQPQHF.

The chain recombines TRBV30 with TRBJ2-2, with D tentatively TRBD1 (6 bases). This CDR3 is 14 amino acids long. Germline V gene sequence: CDR1 GTSNPN, CDR2 SVGIG (reference sequence). V was trimmed by 2 bases and J by 3 bases, leaving 10 bases between them. The DNA of the CDR3 is TGTGCCTGGAGTTCCCAGGGGTACACCGGGGAGCTGTTTTTT. Its translation: CAWSSQGYTGELFF.

This sequence joins TRBV7-2 and TRBJ2-1, with D perhaps matching TRBD2 (7 bases). There are 15 residues in the CDR3. Germline CDR1 is SGHTA and CDR2 is FQGNSA. The V end was cut by 4 bases, the J end by 8 bases, with 18 bases between. The CDR3 DNA sequence: TGTGCCAGCAGCTCTTCTCGCGGGGGCTTTTATGAGCAGTTCTTC. Translated, it gives CASSSSRGGFYEQFF.

The chain recombines TRBV5-1 with TRBJ2-7; D may be TRBD1 (6 bases). V was trimmed by 1 base and J by 2 bases, leaving 13 bases between them. The length of the CDR3 is 15 residues. Germline V gene sequence: CDR1 SGHRS, CDR2 YFSETQ. The DNA of the CDR3 is TGCGCCAGCAGCTTGTCAGGGGCTCATCCCTACGAGCAGTACTTC. It encodes CASSLSGAHPYEQYF.

Comment on this clone: Other DNA variants within this sample encode the same CDR3. This sequence joins TRBV5-1 and TRBJ2-7, with 9 bases that match TRBD1. This CDR3 contains 16 residues. In germline, CDR1 is SGHRS, CDR2 YFSETQ. The trim removed 0 bases at V and 0 bases at J, leaving 4 bases unmatched. The CDR3 here is CASSLDGTGSSYEQYF. CDR3 DNA sequence: TGCGCCAGCAGCTTGGACGGGACAGGGAGCTCCTACGAGCAGTACTTC.

The J gene is TRBJ2-7, the V gene TRBV18, with TRBD1 matching over 9 bases. Germline-derived CDR1 and CDR2 are KGHSH and LQKENI. The V and J ends lost 5 bases and 3 bases, in that order; junction bases with no gene match: 2. The CDR3 spans 13 residues. The CDR3 reads CASSTDRGYEQYF. Here the CDR3 DNA reads TGTGCCAGCTCAACGGACAGGGGCTACGAGCAGTACTTC. Supplemented by reference TRBV18 and TRBJ2-7, the full variable domain reads NAGVMQNPRHLVRRRGQEARLRCSPMKGHSHVYWYRQLPEEGLKFMVYLQKENIIDESGMPKERFSAEFPKEGPSILRIQQVVRGDSAAYFCASSTDRGYEQYFGPGTRLTVT.

V and J are TRBV4-2 and TRBJ2-3; TRBD2 agrees at 12 bases. Germline V gene lookup returns CDR1 LGHNA and CDR2 YNFKEQ. Trimming at V came to 1 base and at J to 6 bases, leaving 8 bases not matched to a gene. The CDR3 loop spans 17 amino acids. This CDR3 reads CASSQVSSGRAGDTQYF. CDR3 nucleotides: TGTGCCAGCAGCCAAGTATCTAGCGGGAGGGCCGGGGATACGCAGTATTTT.

This clone was seen only once. The chain carries TRBV29-1 and TRBJ2-5; 9 positions agree with TRBD1. V gave up 1 base and J gave up 5 bases; unmatched junction bases: 5. The CDR3 extends over 14 amino acids. The germline V gene encodes CDR1 SQVTM and CDR2 ANQGSEA. For the CDR3, the DNA is TGCAGCGTTGAAGGCGGAGGACAGGGGGAGACCCAGTACTTC. Protein: CSVEGGGQGETQYF.

The rearrangement joins TRBV18 to TRBJ2-1, with 7 positions matching TRBD2. The CDR3 is 16 amino acids. Trimming cost V 5 bases and J 2 bases; bases outside gene matches: 9. Germline assignment: CDR1 KGHSH and CDR2 LQKENI. CDR3: CASSKGASGAYNEQFF. The CDR3 nucleotides read TGTGCCAGCTCAAAAGGGGCTAGCGGAGCCTACAATGAGCAGTTCTTC.